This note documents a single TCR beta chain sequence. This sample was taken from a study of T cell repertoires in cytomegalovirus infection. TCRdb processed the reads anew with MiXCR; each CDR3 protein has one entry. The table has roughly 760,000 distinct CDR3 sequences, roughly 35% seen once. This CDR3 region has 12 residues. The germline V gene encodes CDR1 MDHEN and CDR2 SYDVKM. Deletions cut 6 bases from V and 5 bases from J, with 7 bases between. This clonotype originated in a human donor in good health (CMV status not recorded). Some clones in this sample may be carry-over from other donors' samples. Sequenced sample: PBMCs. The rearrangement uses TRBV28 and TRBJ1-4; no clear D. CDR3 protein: CASRSRNEKLFF. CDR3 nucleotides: TGTGCCAGCAGGAGTAGAAATGAAAAACTGTTTTTT.